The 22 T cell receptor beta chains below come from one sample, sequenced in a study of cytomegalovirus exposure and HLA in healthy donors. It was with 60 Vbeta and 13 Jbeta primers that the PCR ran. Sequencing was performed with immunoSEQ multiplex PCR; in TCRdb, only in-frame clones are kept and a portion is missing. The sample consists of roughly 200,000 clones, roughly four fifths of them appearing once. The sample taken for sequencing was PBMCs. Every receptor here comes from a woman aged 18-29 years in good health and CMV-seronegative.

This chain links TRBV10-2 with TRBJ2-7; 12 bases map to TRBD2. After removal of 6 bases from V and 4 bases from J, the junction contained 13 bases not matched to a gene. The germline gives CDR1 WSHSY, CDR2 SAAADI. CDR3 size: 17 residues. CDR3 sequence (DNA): TGCGCCAGCAGGCCCCGGACTAGCGGGGCCAGTAGGTACGAGCAGTACTTC. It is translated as CASRPRTSGASRYEQYF.

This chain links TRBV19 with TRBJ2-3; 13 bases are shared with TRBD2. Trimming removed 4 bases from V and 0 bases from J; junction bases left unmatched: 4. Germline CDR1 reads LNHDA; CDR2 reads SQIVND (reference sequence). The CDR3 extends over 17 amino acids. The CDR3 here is CASSTGTSGASTDTQYF. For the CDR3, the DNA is TGTGCCAGTAGTACTGGGACTAGCGGGGCTAGCACAGATACGCAGTATTTT.

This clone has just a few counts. The CDR3: CASSLRGSASGSSEQYV. The CDR3 DNA reads as TGTGCCAGCAGTTTAAGAGGATCGGCTAGCGGGAGTAGCGAGCAGTACGTC. V gene TRBV28 combines with J gene TRBJ2-7; 10 bases agree with TRBD2. Trimming at V came to 2 bases and at J to 6 bases, leaving 13 bases not matched to a gene. Germline V lookup: CDR1 MDHEN, CDR2 SYDVKM. The length of the CDR3 is 17 residues.

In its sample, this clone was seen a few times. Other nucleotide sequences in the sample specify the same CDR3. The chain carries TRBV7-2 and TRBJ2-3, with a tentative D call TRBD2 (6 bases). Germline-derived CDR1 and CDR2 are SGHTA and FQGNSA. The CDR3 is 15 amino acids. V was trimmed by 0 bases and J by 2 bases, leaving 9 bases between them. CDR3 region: CASSLATGVTDTQYF. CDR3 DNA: TGTGCCAGCAGCTTAGCGACGGGAGTCACAGATACGCAGTATTTT. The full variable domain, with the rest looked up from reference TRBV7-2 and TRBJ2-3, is GAGVSQSPSNKVTEKGKDVELRCDPISGHTALYWYRQSLGQGLEFLIYFQGNSAPDKSGLPSDRFSAERTGGSVSTLTIQRTQQEDSAVYLCASSLATGVTDTQYFGPGTRLTVL.

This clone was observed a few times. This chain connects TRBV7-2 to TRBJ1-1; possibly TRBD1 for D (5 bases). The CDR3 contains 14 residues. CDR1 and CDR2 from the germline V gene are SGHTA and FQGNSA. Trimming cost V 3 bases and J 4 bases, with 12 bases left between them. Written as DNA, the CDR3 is TGTGCCAGCAGCTTGGCAGGGCCGAGCACTGAAGCTTTCTTT. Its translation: CASSLAGPSTEAFF.

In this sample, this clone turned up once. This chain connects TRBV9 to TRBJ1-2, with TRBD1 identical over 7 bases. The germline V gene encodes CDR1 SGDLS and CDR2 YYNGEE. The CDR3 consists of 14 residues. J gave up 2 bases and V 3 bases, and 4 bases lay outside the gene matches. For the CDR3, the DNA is TGTGCCAGCAGCGCACTGACAGGGAACTATGGCTACACCTTC. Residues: CASSALTGNYGYTF.

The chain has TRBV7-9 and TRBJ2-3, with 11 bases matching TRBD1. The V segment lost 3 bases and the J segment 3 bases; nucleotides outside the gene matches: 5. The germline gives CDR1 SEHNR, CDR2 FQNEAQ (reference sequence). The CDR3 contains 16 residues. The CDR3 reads CASSFRTGGGTDTQYF. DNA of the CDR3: TGTGCCAGCAGCTTCCGGACAGGGGGCGGGACAGATACGCAGTATTTT.

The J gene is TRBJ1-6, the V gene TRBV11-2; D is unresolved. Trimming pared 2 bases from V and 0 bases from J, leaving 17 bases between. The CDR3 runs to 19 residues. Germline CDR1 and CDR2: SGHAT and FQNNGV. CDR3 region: CASSLHGIRDFSYNSPLHF. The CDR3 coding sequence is TGTGCCAGCAGCTTACACGGGATTCGAGACTTCTCCTATAATTCACCCCTCCACTTT.

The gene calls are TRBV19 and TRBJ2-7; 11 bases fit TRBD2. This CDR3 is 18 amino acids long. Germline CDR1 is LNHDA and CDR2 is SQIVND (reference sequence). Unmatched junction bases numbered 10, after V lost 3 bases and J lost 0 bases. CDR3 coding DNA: TGTGCCAGTAGTATTCAAGCCCCACTAGCGGGAGCCTCCTACGAGCAGTACTTC. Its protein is CASSIQAPLAGASYEQYF.

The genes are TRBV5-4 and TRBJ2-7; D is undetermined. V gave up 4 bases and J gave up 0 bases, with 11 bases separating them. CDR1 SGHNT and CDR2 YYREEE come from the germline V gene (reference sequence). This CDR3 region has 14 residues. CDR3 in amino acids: CASSTGSNSYEQYF. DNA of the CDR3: TGTGCCAGCAGCACCGGGTCTAACTCCTACGAGCAGTACTTC.

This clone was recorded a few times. In DNA form, the CDR3 reads TGTGCCAGCAGTTTGGCACCTCGGACAGTCTATGGCTACACCTTC. Translating gives CASSLAPRTVYGYTF. The chain links TRBV28 to TRBJ1-2; TRBD1 is a possible D gene (6 bases). Trimming shortened V by 3 bases and J by 4 bases, and 15 bases separated the two germline ends. The CDR3 runs 15 residues. Germline V lookup: CDR1 MDHEN, CDR2 SYDVKM.

CDR3 in amino acids: CASSGQGPGAPLHF. Written as DNA, the CDR3 is TGTGCCAGCAGCGGACAGGGCCCCGGGGCACCCCTCCACTTT. The V gene is TRBV5-8, the J gene TRBJ1-6; 8 nucleotides align to TRBD1. V lost 4 bases and J lost 11; bases outside the gene matches: 8. The germline gives CDR1 SGHTS, CDR2 YDEGEE. This CDR3 is 14 amino acids long.

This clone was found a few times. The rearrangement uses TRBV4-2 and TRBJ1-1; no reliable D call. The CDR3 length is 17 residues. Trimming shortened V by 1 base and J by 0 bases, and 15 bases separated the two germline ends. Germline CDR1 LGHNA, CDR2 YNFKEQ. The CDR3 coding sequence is TGTGCCAGCAGCCAAGGTATCGCGGGAATGCTGAACACTGAAGCTTTCTTT. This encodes CASSQGIAGMLNTEAFF.

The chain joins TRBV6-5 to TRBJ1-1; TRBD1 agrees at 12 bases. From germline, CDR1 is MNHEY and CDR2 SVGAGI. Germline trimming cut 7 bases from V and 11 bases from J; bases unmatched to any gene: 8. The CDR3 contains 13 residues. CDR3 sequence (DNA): TGTGCCAGCACGGGACAGGGGGCGACCGGGGCTTTCTTT. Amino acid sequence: CASTGQGATGAFF.

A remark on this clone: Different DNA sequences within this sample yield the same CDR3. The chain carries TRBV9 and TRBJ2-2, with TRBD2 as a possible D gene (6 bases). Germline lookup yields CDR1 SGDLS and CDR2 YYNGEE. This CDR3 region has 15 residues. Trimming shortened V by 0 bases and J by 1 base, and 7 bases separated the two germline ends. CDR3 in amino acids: CASSVVSGNTGELFF. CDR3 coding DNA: TGTGCCAGCAGCGTAGTTAGCGGGAACACCGGGGAGCTGTTTTTT.

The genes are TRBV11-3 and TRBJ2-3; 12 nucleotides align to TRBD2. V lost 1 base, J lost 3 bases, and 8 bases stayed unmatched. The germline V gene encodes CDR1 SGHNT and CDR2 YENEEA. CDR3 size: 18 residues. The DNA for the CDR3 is TGTGCCAGCAGCTTAGGCCCCCCTAGCGGGAGGGCGACAGATACGCAGTATTTT. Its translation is CASSLGPPSGRATDTQYF.

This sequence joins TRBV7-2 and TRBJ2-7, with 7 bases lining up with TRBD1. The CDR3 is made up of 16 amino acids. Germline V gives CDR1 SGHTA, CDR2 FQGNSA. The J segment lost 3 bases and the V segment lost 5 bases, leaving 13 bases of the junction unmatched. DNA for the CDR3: TGTGCCAGCAGCCCAGCCCCGAGGGACAGCGGCTACGAGCAGTACTTC. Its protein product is CASSPAPRDSGYEQYF. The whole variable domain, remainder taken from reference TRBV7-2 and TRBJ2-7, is GAGVSQSPSNKVTEKGKDVELRCDPISGHTALYWYRQSLGQGLEFLIYFQGNSAPDKSGLPSDRFSAERTGGSVSTLTIQRTQQEDSAVYLCASSPAPRDSGYEQYFGPGTRLTVT.

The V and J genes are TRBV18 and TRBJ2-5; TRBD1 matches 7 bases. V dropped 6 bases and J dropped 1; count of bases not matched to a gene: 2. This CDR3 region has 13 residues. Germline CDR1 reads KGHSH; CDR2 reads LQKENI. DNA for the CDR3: TGTGCCAGCTCCTGGACAGGCCAAGAGACCCAGTACTTC. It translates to CASSWTGQETQYF.

CDR3 coding DNA: TGTGCCAGCAGTCCGGAAGGGAGGGGCAATCAGCCCCAGCATTTT. This sequence encodes CASSPEGRGNQPQHF. This chain links TRBV28 with TRBJ1-5; no definite D call. This CDR3 spans 15 amino acids. Looked up from germline, CDR1 is MDHEN and CDR2 is SYDVKM. Trimming stripped 5 bases from V and 2 bases from J, with 13 bases between. Full variable domain (remainder filled in from reference TRBV28 and TRBJ1-5): DVKVTQSSRYLVKRTGEKVFLECVQDMDHENMFWYRQDPGLGLRLIYFSYDVKMKEKGDIPEGYSVSREKKERFSLILESASTNQTSMYLCASSPEGRGNQPQHFGDGTRLSIL.

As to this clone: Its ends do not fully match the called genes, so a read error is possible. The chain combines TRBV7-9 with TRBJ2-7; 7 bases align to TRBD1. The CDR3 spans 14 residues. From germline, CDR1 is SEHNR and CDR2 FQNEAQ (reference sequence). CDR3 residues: CSSSPGTESYEQYF. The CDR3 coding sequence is TGTTCCAGCAGCCCCGGGACAGAGTCGTACGAGCAGTACTTC.

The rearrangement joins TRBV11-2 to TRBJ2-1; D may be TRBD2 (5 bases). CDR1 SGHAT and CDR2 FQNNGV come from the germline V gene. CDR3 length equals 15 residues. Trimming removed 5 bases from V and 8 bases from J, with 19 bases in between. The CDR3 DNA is TGTGCCAGCAGCCACCTACCGGTAGGGAGAGATGAGCAGTTCTTC. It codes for CASSHLPVGRDEQFF.

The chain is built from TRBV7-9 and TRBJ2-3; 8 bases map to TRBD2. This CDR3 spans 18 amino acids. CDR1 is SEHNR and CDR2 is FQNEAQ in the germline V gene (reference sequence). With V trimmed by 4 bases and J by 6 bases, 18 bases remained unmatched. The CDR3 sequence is CASSSPPIGGRHRDTQYF. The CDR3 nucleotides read TGTGCCAGCAGCTCGCCCCCAATCGGCGGGAGGCACCGCGATACGCAGTATTTT.